This T cell receptor (beta chain) appears in the sequencing data of a study of T cells after yellow fever vaccination (dated 2019 in TCRdb). With regard to the full study: The SMART-Seq v4 Ultra Low Input RNA kit was used to prepare libraries from fractions with low cell numbers. Two healthy male donors, one aged 18 to 29 and one aged 30 to 40 years, made up the cohort. To follow T-cell clones before and after primary and booster YFV17D yellow fever vaccination, bulk TCR alpha and beta repertoires were sequenced over time. Blood was drawn at multiple timepoints before and after primary and secondary immunization, with bulk PBMC replicates and cell subsets isolated.

The intended sense of this specimen's treatment or condition label: live attenuated yellow fever vaccine strain. A standard Ficoll-Paque protocol was used to isolate PBMCs from peripheral blood. CD4 and CD8 T-cell fractions were isolated with Dynabeads CD4 and CD8 positive selection kits. TriZol was used to extract RNA from bulk PBMCs, from CD4 and CD8 fractions, and from dextramer-positive and dextramer-negative fractions. CDR3 length: 17 amino acids, cysteine to phenylalanine. Only CDR3 DNA is held: 51 bases, read in frame from base 1. Clipping removes 10 bases from V and 0 bases from J, with 11 as the unmatched junction base count. Here is what the overall study found, with its caveats: A small share of clonotypes occurred in both CD4 and CD8 compartments, likely arising from convergent recombination. Only a couple of donors were included in the study, so the extent to which the findings can be generalized is limited. Compared with the primary T-cell response, the secondary T-cell response was weaker but faster, peaking on day 5 rather than day 15. Most clones expanded after primary vaccination (around 96% of CD4 and around nine tenths of CD8) were re-detected after the booster, suggesting that broad memory maintenance occurred. Computational filtering was required because FACS-sorted repertoires could contain abundant contaminating clonotypes from the bulk population.

TCR cDNA was synthesized by 5'RACE template switching, which introduced a universal primer site and unique molecular identifiers. Priming of cDNA synthesis was performed from both the TCR alpha and TCR beta constant segments. Library amplification involved two PCR steps, and the second step added sample barcodes and sequencing adapters. Sequencing of libraries was done on Illumina HiSeq 2500 (2x100 bp) or NovaSeq (2x150 bp). In the paper's pipeline: Demultiplexing of reads and collapsing into UMI consensus sequences were performed with MIGEC, and V(D)J alignment was carried out with MiXCR. Vaccine-responding clonotypes were defined with edgeR using replicate PBMC samples, requiring FDR below 0.01 and a log2 fold change above 5 up to day 15. Each bulk clonotype was labeled CD4 or CD8 based on which sequenced repertoire, CD4 or CD8, contained the clonotype at higher abundance. Using fastp trimming at Q25 and MiXCR clonotype assembly, TCRdb reanalyzed the public sequencing data and kept in-frame beta chains. Each CDR3 protein gets just one entry, which takes the most common genes and DNA from the rows behind it. In this record, the V and J calls reflect TCRdb's handling and not the investigators' own analysis. Across this sample there are 110,000 to 150,000 distinct CDR3 sequences, with 5% to 8% seen only once. In total, the top ten clones hold under 0.7% of the sample.

This clonotype was seen ten or more times. Its antigen is not yet known. No base-level quality is on record; no much larger clone is a single base apart. The sequence joins TRBV12-3 or TRBV12-4 to TRBJ2-3; 12 middle bases align to TRBD2. The sample here was CD4+ T cells sorted from PBMCs, taken 10 days after the yellow fever booster vaccination. This clonotype was sampled from a young man who received the YFV17D yellow fever vaccine. In nucleotides, the sequence is TGTGCCACCACTCCGGGACTAGCGGGTGGGAGCACAGATACGCAGTATTTT. It codes for CATTPGLAGGSTDTQYF.